This T cell receptor (beta chain) was found in a study of cytomegalovirus exposure and HLA in healthy donors. This CDR3 is 18 amino acids long. Germline lookup yields CDR1 SGHVS and CDR2 FQNEAQ. Germline trimming cut 5 bases from V and 5 bases from J; bases unmatched to any gene: 16. This PCR relied on a set of 60 Vbeta primers and 13 Jbeta primers. In the source study's methods: Unique TCR beta chains totaled some 88 million in a later count, with approximately 11 million of them shared. Clones were sequenced by immunoSEQ multiplex PCR, and TCRdb holds only the in-frame ones, with some missing. V, J and clone size are taken as reported in that table, and D and trimming were inferred from the DNA itself. The sample lists 80,000 or so clones, under 70% occurring once.

Sequenced input: PBMCs. The source of this sequence is a man in his thirties or forties in good health and CMV-seropositive. The chain combines TRBV7-8 with TRBJ2-1; 9 bases are a match to TRBD2. The CDR3 DNA sequence: TGTGCCAGCAGCCCCGTGAGGGCTAGCGGGAAAAGGGACAATGAGCAGTTCTTC. Amino acid sequence: CASSPVRASGKRDNEQFF.